What follows are 14 T cell receptor beta chains derived from one specimen sequenced in a study of T cell responses to AZD1222 COVID-19 vaccine. Measured with immunoSEQ multiplex PCR; TCRdb has only the in-frame clones, and not every one. The sample carries 100,000 to 120,000 clones, roughly 82% recorded once. This sample comprised peripheral blood, obtained on day 0 of AZD1222 vaccination. Source of these receptors: an adult in good health.

V gene TRBV2 combines with J gene TRBJ1-6, with D unresolved. Germline-derived CDR1 and CDR2 are SNHLY and FYNNEI. The CDR3 extends over 17 amino acids. Trimming removed 0 bases from V and 7 bases from J, with 16 bases in between. CDR3 region: CASSEAAGAAINSPLHF. DNA of the CDR3: TGTGCCAGCAGTGAAGCGGCGGGTGCGGCCATAAATTCACCCCTCCACTTT.

The chain combines TRBV5-1 with TRBJ2-1; D possibly matches TRBD1 or TRBD2 (5 bases each). The CDR3 is made up of 17 amino acids. V was pared by 3 bases and J by 1 base, with 17 bases between. CDR1 is SGHRS, CDR2 YFSETQ, per germline. CDR3 coding DNA: TGCGCCAGCAGCTCTTTTTCTGGGGGATCATCCTACAATGAGCAGTTCTTC. Translated, it gives CASSSFSGGSSYNEQFF.

This clone was observed a handful of times. The V call is TRBV6-1, the J call TRBJ1-6; 7 bases are a match to TRBD1. Per germline, CDR1 MNHNS and CDR2 SASEGT. V lost 2 bases, J lost 8 bases, and 6 bases stayed unmatched. The CDR3 loop spans 15 amino acids. CDR3 amino acids: CASSEWAGGYSPLHF. In DNA form, the CDR3 reads TGTGCCAGCAGTGAATGGGCAGGGGGATATTCACCCCTCCACTTT.

The CDR3 sequence: CASSLEYEGSTEAFF. The DNA for the CDR3 is TGTGCCAGCAGTTTAGAGTATGAGGGAAGCACTGAAGCTTTCTTT. The genes are TRBV27 and TRBJ1-1; no reliable D call. The V gene lost 2 bases and the J gene lost 4 bases, with 14 bases spanning the gap. The CDR3 runs to 15 residues. CDR1 is MNHEY and CDR2 is SMNVEV in the germline V gene (reference sequence).

The chain joins TRBV6-6 to TRBJ2-7, with a tentative D call TRBD1 (5 bases). This CDR3 comprises 12 residues. Germline CDR1 is MNHNY and CDR2 is SVGAGI (reference sequence). The V and J ends lost 6 bases and 4 bases respectively, with 10 bases between them. This CDR3 reads CASSSQGYEQYF. The CDR3, as DNA: TGTGCCAGCAGCTCCCAGGGTTACGAGCAGTACTTC.

The chain combines TRBV18 with TRBJ1-1; D remains unclear. The CDR3 sequence is 13 residues long. The germline V gene has CDR1 KGHSH and CDR2 LQKENI. The germline V and J ends were trimmed by 2 bases and 3 bases, with 7 bases remaining between them. CDR3 in DNA: TGTGCCAGCTCACCAGGGCCGGACACTGAAGCTTTCTTT. This translates into CASSPGPDTEAFF.

The rearrangement uses TRBV18 and TRBJ2-7, with D perhaps given as TRBD1 or TRBD2 (5 bases each). CDR3 length equals 14 residues. The germline V gene has CDR1 KGHSH and CDR2 LQKENI. Between the trimmed V and J ends, which lost 6 bases and 6 bases, there was a span of 18 bases. Written as DNA, the CDR3 is TGTGCCAGCTCCGGGACCTCGAGGGGTAGCGAGCAGTACTTC. Translating it yields CASSGTSRGSEQYF. Full variable domain (missing parts from reference TRBV18 and TRBJ2-7): NAGVMQNPRHLVRRRGQEARLRCSPMKGHSHVYWYRQLPEEGLKFMVYLQKENIIDESGMPKERFSAEFPKEGPSILRIQQVVRGDSAAYFCASSGTSRGSEQYFGPGTRLTVT.

This clone was recorded once. The J gene is TRBJ2-1, the V gene TRBV5-1; maybe TRBD1 (5 bases). Germline CDR1 and CDR2: SGHRS and YFSETQ. V lost 4 bases, J lost 8 bases, and 19 bases lay in between. The CDR3 loop spans 15 amino acids. Written as DNA, the CDR3 is TGCGCCAGCAGCCTCGACAGAGCTCTGTCGGATGAGCAGTTCTTC. Encoded protein: CASSLDRALSDEQFF.

As regards this clone: At one boundary the junction diverges from the germline segment, which might be a read error. The identical CDR3 is also encoded by other nucleotide sequences in the sample. This sequence joins TRBV2 and TRBJ2-4; 7 bases match TRBD2. From germline, CDR1 is SNHLY and CDR2 FYNNEI. There are 15 residues in the CDR3. CDR3 in amino acids: CASSERSSGKNIQYF. The CDR3 DNA sequence: TGTGCCAGCAGTGAACGTTCTAGCGGTAAAAACATCCAGTACTTC.

The chain employs TRBV11-2 and TRBJ2-1; 11 bases align to TRBD2. Germline V gene sequence: CDR1 SGHAT, CDR2 FQNNGV. There are 14 residues in the CDR3. J lost 8 bases, V lost 6 bases, and 6 bases had no gene match. For the CDR3, the DNA is TGTGCCAGCAGTTACTTAGCGGGGGGGTATGAGCAGTTCTTC. Its protein is CASSYLAGGYEQFF.

The V call is TRBV6-5, the J call TRBJ2-2; TRBD2 matches at 8 bases. In germline, CDR1 is MNHEY, CDR2 SVGAGI. This CDR3 spans 15 amino acids. Trimming removed 7 bases from V and 5 bases from J; junction bases left unmatched: 9. CDR3 region: CASIFSGGATGELFF. In DNA form, the CDR3 reads TGTGCCAGCATTTTCTCCGGGGGGGCGACCGGGGAGCTGTTTTTT.

The chain couples TRBV10-3 to TRBJ1-1, with 7 bases lining up with TRBD1. J lost 1 base, V lost 3 bases, and 5 bases had no gene match. Germline V gene lookup returns CDR1 ENHRY and CDR2 SYGVKD. There are 15 residues in the CDR3. Written as DNA, the CDR3 is TGTGCCATCAGTGACAGGGGGGAGTGGAACACTGAAGCTTTCTTT. Residues: CAISDRGEWNTEAFF.

This clone showed up just once. This chain joins TRBV12-5 and TRBJ2-1; D unclear. Germline lookup yields CDR1 LGHNT and CDR2 FRNRAP. There are 15 residues in the CDR3. Trimming removed 0 bases from V and 13 bases from J, with 19 bases in between. CDR3 loop: CASGLVDHVAAFQFF. For the CDR3, the DNA is TGTGCTAGTGGTTTGGTCGATCATGTGGCGGCTTTTCAGTTCTTC.

V and J are TRBV19 and TRBJ2-3, with 9 nucleotides matching TRBD1. Germline assignment: CDR1 LNHDA and CDR2 SQIVND (reference sequence). J lost 6 bases, V lost 5 bases, and 6 bases had no gene match. This CDR3 has 14 residues. Written as DNA, the CDR3 is TGTGCCAGTAGTTCGACAGGGGGAGGGGATACGCAGTATTTT. Residues: CASSSTGGGDTQYF.